These 18 T cell receptor beta chains came from one sample sequenced in a study of CD8 T cells in ankylosing spondylitis. From the 5' RACE reads, TCRdb called clonotypes with MiXCR, one entry per CDR3 protein. The table lists 250,000 to 350,000 distinct CDR3 sequences, 20% of them singletons, with around 7.8% in the top ten. Sequenced: blood, either unsorted or a sorted T cell fraction (not recorded which). Every receptor here comes from a male donor with ankylosing spondylitis or in good health (not recorded which).

The chain is built from TRBV3-1 and TRBJ2-1; no firm D call. CDR3 length: 11 residues. Germline V gene lookup returns CDR1 LGHDT and CDR2 YNNKEL (reference sequence). V was clipped by 8 bases and J by 8 bases, with 10 bases between them. The CDR3: CASRQRDEQFF. DNA of the CDR3: TGTGCCAGCCGTCAAAGGGATGAGCAGTTCTTC.

The V gene is TRBV20-1, the J gene TRBJ2-1; maybe TRBD2 (6 bases). CDR1 is DFQATT and CDR2 is SNEGSKA in the germline V gene (reference sequence). V was clipped by 1 base and J by 6 bases, with 19 bases between them. The CDR3 loop spans 16 amino acids. Written as DNA, the CDR3 is TGCAGTGCTAGAGTACGGCGAGAGCGGGTGGGCAATGAGCAGTTCTTC. Protein product: CSARVRRERVGNEQFF.

J is TRBJ1-4 and V is TRBV29-1; perhaps TRBD1 as D (5 bases). CDR1 is SQVTM, CDR2 ANQGSEA, per germline. V lost 4 bases and J 7 bases, leaving 16 bases between the germline ends. This CDR3 is built from 14 residues. CDR3 protein: CSVGGAAAGEKLFF. Written as DNA, the CDR3 is TGCAGCGTTGGGGGCGCGGCCGCGGGTGAAAAACTGTTTTTT.

The genes are TRBV19 and TRBJ2-1; the match to TRBD2 covers 12 bases. V lost 7 bases to trimming and J lost 6 bases; unmatched junction nucleotides: 7. From germline, CDR1 is LNHDA and CDR2 SQIVND (reference sequence). CDR3 size: 15 residues. The CDR3 loop reads CASTPSGRASNEQFF. DNA of the CDR3: TGTGCCAGTACCCCTAGCGGGAGGGCCTCCAATGAGCAGTTCTTC.

In its sample, this clonotype was seen a few times. The V call is TRBV5-5, the J call TRBJ2-5, with D unclear. The CDR3 totals 14 residues. CDR1 and CDR2 (germline): SGHKS, YYEKEE (reference sequence). Trimming removed 4 bases from V and 5 bases from J, with 15 bases in between. CDR3 nucleotides: TGTGCCAGCAGCCCAACCGCCGCCTCGGAGACCCAGTACTTC. It is translated as CASSPTAASETQYF.

This clonotype was seen only a few times. The chain is built from TRBV6-1 and TRBJ2-2, with TRBD2 identical over 7 bases. Germline lookup yields CDR1 MNHNS and CDR2 SASEGT. The CDR3 spans 15 residues. V lost 6 bases, J lost 1 base, and 5 bases stayed unmatched. DNA of the CDR3: TGTGCCAGCAGCCCCCAGCGGGGGAACACCGGGGAGCTGTTTTTT. Translating it yields CASSPQRGNTGELFF.

The genes are TRBV20-1 and TRBJ1-2, with 7 bases matching TRBD1. Germline assignment: CDR1 DFQATT and CDR2 SNEGSKA (reference sequence). Trimming removed 6 bases from V and 4 bases from J; junction bases left unmatched: 8. The CDR3 is made up of 13 amino acids. CDR3 sequence: CSAYDRASYGYTF. Written as DNA, the CDR3 is TGCAGTGCCTACGACAGGGCGTCCTATGGCTACACCTTC.

A few counts support this clonotype. The chain is built from TRBV20-1 and TRBJ2-1; D is possibly TRBD2 (7 bases). Germline CDR1 is DFQATT and CDR2 is SNEGSKA (reference sequence). This CDR3 region has 15 residues. V was shortened by 1 base and J by 7 bases, with 17 bases between the two germline ends. The CDR3 DNA follows: TGCAGTGCTAGAGGGGGGGGGGCCCAAGGTAATGAGCAGTTCTTC. It codes for CSARGGGAQGNEQFF.

This clonotype was seen only a few times. CDR3 sequence (DNA): TGCAGTGGCAGGGGGCAGGGTACCTACAATGAGCAGTTCTTC. This sequence encodes CSGRGQGTYNEQFF. This sequence joins TRBV20-1 and TRBJ2-1; 8 nucleotides agree with TRBD1. CDR1 is DFQATT, CDR2 SNEGSKA, per germline (reference sequence). The CDR3 has 14 residues. Trimming cost V 7 bases and J 2 bases; bases outside gene matches: 7.

This clonotype was seen more than once but under ten times. The chain couples TRBV6-5 to TRBJ1-5; TRBD1 matches at 9 bases. The CDR3 loop spans 19 amino acids. Germline V gene data show CDR1 as MNHEY and CDR2 as SVGAGI. With V trimmed by 2 bases and J by 4 bases, 15 bases remained unmatched. CDR3 amino acids: CASSYGTGLSSLSNQPQHF. In DNA, the CDR3 is TGTGCCAGCAGTTACGGGACAGGGCTTTCGTCCCTATCTAATCAGCCCCAGCATTTT.

V is TRBV6-2 or TRBV6-3 and J is TRBJ1-1; D is perhaps TRBD1 (5 bases). The germline CDR1 and CDR2 sequences are MNHEY and SVGEGT. This CDR3 has 17 residues. Trimming removed 8 bases from V and 1 base from J, with 23 bases in between. The CDR3 DNA follows: TGTGCCAGCTCCTCCTCGGGAGCCTGGGGCCCGAACACTGAAGCTTTCTTT. Translating gives CASSSSGAWGPNTEAFF.

V is TRBV12-3 or TRBV12-4 and J is TRBJ1-5; TRBD1 matches 9 bases. V lost 3 bases and J lost 3; bases outside the gene matches: 3. CDR3 length equals 15 residues. This CDR3 is CASSLGQGNNQPQHF. The CDR3 nucleotides are TGTGCCAGCAGTTTGGGACAGGGTAACAATCAGCCCCAGCATTTT.

Concerning this clonotype itself: A much more abundant neighbour one base away suggests this may be a read error. The CDR3 region is CSAIGQGVYGYTF. In nucleotides, the CDR3 is TGCAGTGCCATCGGGCAGGGGGTCTATGGCTACACCTTC. The V call is TRBV20-1, the J call TRBJ1-2, with 7 bases that match TRBD1. The trim removed 6 bases at V and 4 bases at J, leaving 8 bases unmatched. Germline-derived CDR1 and CDR2 are DFQATT and SNEGSKA (reference sequence). The CDR3 covers 13 residues.

V usage is TRBV20-1 and J usage is TRBJ2-2, with 7 bases lining up with TRBD1. V shed 3 bases and J 1 base; nucleotides not matched to a gene: 5. The CDR3 is made up of 15 amino acids. Germline assignment: CDR1 DFQATT and CDR2 SNEGSKA (reference sequence). CDR3 in DNA: TGCAGTGCTAGTGGTCAGGGGGTGAACACCGGGGAGCTGTTTTTT. Translated, it gives CSASGQGVNTGELFF.

The sample holds a few counts of this clonotype. The chain recombines TRBV6-5 with TRBJ2-3; D assignment may be TRBD1 or TRBD2 (5 bases each). The CDR3 loop spans 16 amino acids. The germline CDR1 and CDR2 sequences are MNHEY and SVGAGI. Trimming cost V 2 bases and J 0 bases, with 12 bases left between them. This CDR3 reads CASSYGLGVSTDTQYF. The DNA of the CDR3 is TGTGCCAGCAGTTACGGGTTGGGGGTTAGCACAGATACGCAGTATTTT.

Notes on this clonotype: A much larger clonotype is one base distant, so this may be a read error. J is TRBJ2-1 and V is TRBV2, with D perhaps being TRBD1 or TRBD2 (6 bases each). CDR1 is SNHLY and CDR2 is FYNNEI in the germline V gene. The length of the CDR3 is 18 residues. This chain's CDR3 is CTSSFDWGAGPSYNEQFF. In DNA form, the CDR3 reads TGTACCAGCAGTTTTGATTGGGGGGCAGGGCCGTCCTACAATGAGCAGTTCTTC. Drawing the rest from reference TRBV2 and TRBJ2-1, the complete variable domain is EPEVTQTPSHQVTQMGQEVILRCVPISNHLYFYWYRQILGQKVEFLVSFYNNEISEKSEIFDDQFSVERPDGSNFTLKIRSTKLEDSAMYFCTSSFDWGAGPSYNEQFFGPGTRLTVL.

This clonotype occurred a few times. This chain uses TRBV29-1 with TRBJ2-2, with D possibly being TRBD1 (6 bases). This CDR3 has 13 amino acids. Per germline, CDR1 SQVTM and CDR2 ANQGSEA. Trimming shortened V by 4 bases and J by 7 bases, and 13 bases separated the two germline ends. CDR3 in DNA: TGCAGCGTTGGTAACAGGGCGGGCGGGGAGCTGTTTTTT. This gives the protein CSVGNRAGGELFF.

This clonotype was counted a few times. The V call is TRBV20-1, the J call TRBJ2-2, with 11 bases that match TRBD2. The CDR3 runs 17 residues. Germline V gives CDR1 DFQATT, CDR2 SNEGSKA (reference sequence). Germline trimming cut 3 bases from V and 1 base from J; bases unmatched to any gene: 7. CDR3 loop: CSASGTSGRKNTGELFF. CDR3 nucleotide sequence: TGCAGTGCTAGCGGGACTAGCGGTAGGAAGAACACCGGGGAGCTGTTTTTT.